This record covers a single T cell receptor (beta chain). The antigen is not known. This entry is derived from a study of T cell responses to AZD1222 COVID-19 vaccine. Points from the study as a whole: Regions 160-218 and 743-854 held dominance among vaccine-associated CD4 TCRs, which spanned spike. Sampled repertoires all dated from after the peak T cell response.

Profiled with immunoSEQ multiplex PCR; TCRdb holds only in-frame clones, not every one. The table has about 160,000 clones, around 93% seen once. Source: peripheral blood, taken on day 0 of AZD1222 vaccination. This TCR came from an adult in good health.

The CDR3, as DNA: TGTGCCAGCAGCTTAGCCGGGGGAAACACCATATATTTT. Protein sequence: CASSLAGGNTIYF. This chain uses TRBV11-2 with TRBJ1-3; D is ambiguous. The CDR3 totals 13 residues. Trimming cost V 1 base and J 4 bases, with 5 bases left between them. Germline loops: CDR1 SGHAT, CDR2 FQNNGV.